The 28 T cell receptor beta chains reported below all come from one sample, sequenced in a study of post-analysis software for immune sequencing data. General study results and limits: TRBV segments more frequent in patients than in controls numbered five and included TRBV5-6, TRBV5-1 and TRBV20-1.

Tagging with unique molecular identifiers was a feature of the TCR beta cDNA libraries. TCRdb re-analysed the PCR reads in MiXCR, keeping a single row per CDR3 protein. The sample comprises about 620,000 distinct CDR3 sequences, about 40% of which are singletons, and 1.5% to 2% rests with the top ten. These receptors lack a known antigen. Specimen: blood. The receptors come from a girl under 18 with multiple sclerosis.

The rearrangement links TRBV14 to TRBJ2-5; possibly TRBD1 or TRBD2 for D (5 bases each). V lost 4 bases to trimming and J lost 5 bases, with 17 bases between them. Per the germline V gene, CDR1 is SGHDN and CDR2 is FVKESK. The length of the CDR3 is 15 residues. The CDR3 sequence: CASSPSGTRTETQYF. The CDR3 nucleotides read TGTGCCAGCAGCCCGTCGGGGACCCGTACGGAGACCCAGTACTTC.

This chain joins TRBV28 and TRBJ2-7; 7 bases are shared with TRBD2. The germline CDR1 and CDR2 sequences are MDHEN and SYDVKM. The CDR3 is 13 residues long. V shed 7 bases, J shed 7 bases, and the junction held 10 bases outside the gene matches. The DNA of the CDR3 is TGTGCCAGCACCACGGGGGGACTTGAGGAGCAGTACTTC. Its translation: CASTTGGLEEQYF.

This chain connects TRBV20-1 to TRBJ1-5; D perhaps matches TRBD1 (5 bases). Germline CDR1 and CDR2: DFQATT and SNEGSKA (reference sequence). This CDR3 region has 15 residues. V was trimmed by 0 bases and J by 0 bases, leaving 9 bases between them. CDR3 sequence reads: CSARDRGPSNQPQHF. CDR3 sequence (DNA): TGCAGTGCTAGAGATCGGGGACCTAGCAATCAGCCCCAGCATTTT.

This rearrangement joins TRBV20-1 to TRBJ2-1; possible D gene TRBD2, 5 bases. The CDR3 spans 15 residues. Germline loops: CDR1 DFQATT, CDR2 SNEGSKA (reference sequence). Trimming removed 6 bases at V and 2 bases at J, with 17 bases between. Here the CDR3 reads CSAPTTRDPYNEQFF. The CDR3 DNA is TGCAGTGCCCCGACAACTAGGGATCCCTACAATGAGCAGTTCTTC.

This chain connects TRBV5-1 to TRBJ1-2; 9 nucleotides agree with TRBD1. Losses at the gene ends were 4 bases for V and 3 bases for J; bases not matched to a gene: 4. The germline gives CDR1 SGHRS, CDR2 YFSETQ. The CDR3 length is 14 residues. CDR3 sequence: CASSPGDRDYGYTF. Here the CDR3 DNA reads TGCGCCAGCAGCCCGGGGGACAGGGACTATGGCTACACCTTC.

In this sample, this clonotype turned up a few times. One end of the junction is discordant with germline, which a read error may explain. This chain connects TRBV7-8 to TRBJ1-2, with D perhaps TRBD1 (5 bases). The CDR3 totals 15 residues. CDR1 and CDR2 (germline): SGHVS, FQNEAQ. CDR3 DNA: TGTGCCAGCAGCCGTACCGAGGGGCTAGGAGGTGGCCACACCTTC. Residues: CASSRTEGLGGGHTF. The entire variable domain, with the rest obtained from reference TRBV7-8 and TRBJ1-2, is as follows: GAGVSQSPRYKVAKRGQDVALRCDPISGHVSLFWYQQALGQGPEFLTYFQNEAQLDKSGLPSDRFFAERPEGSVSTLKIQRTQQEDSAVYLCASSRTEGLGGGHTFGSGTRLTVV.

The rearrangement uses TRBV10-3 and TRBJ2-3; tentatively, D is TRBD2 (6 bases). The CDR3 consists of 15 residues. Germline CDR1 is ENHRY and CDR2 is SYGVKD. V lost 10 bases, J lost 6 bases, and 23 bases lay in between. The CDR3 DNA reads as TGTGCCACCGGGGGTAATAGGGAAGTGGCGGATACGCAGTATTTT. Translation gives CATGGNREVADTQYF.

This clonotype has only a few counts. The chain employs TRBV5-1 and TRBJ2-1; the D gene is possibly TRBD2 (6 bases). The CDR3 runs to 13 residues. V was trimmed by 4 bases and J by 9 bases, leaving 14 bases between them. CDR1 is SGHRS, CDR2 YFSETQ, per germline. This CDR3 reads CASSPLRDFEQFF. As DNA, the CDR3 is TGCGCCAGCAGCCCCCTCCGGGACTTTGAGCAGTTCTTC.

The chain joins TRBV6-5 to TRBJ1-2; tentatively, D is TRBD1 (5 bases). V dropped 0 bases and J dropped 5 bases, with 7 bases sitting between them. The CDR3 is 13 residues long. Per the germline V gene, CDR1 is MNHEY and CDR2 is SVGAGI. The CDR3 DNA is TGTGCCAGCAGTTACTCTGACAGATATGGCTACACCTTC. Translating it yields CASSYSDRYGYTF.

V usage is TRBV20-1 and J usage is TRBJ2-7; D is ambiguous. With 5 bases removed from V and 4 bases from J, the gap between germline ends came to 21 bases. The CDR3 is made up of 15 amino acids. The V gene's germline CDR1 is DFQATT and CDR2 SNEGSKA (reference sequence). Written as DNA, the CDR3 is TGCAGTGCTCCGAGCCCCCGGAGCCCAGAATACGAGCAGTACTTC. Translation: CSAPSPRSPEYEQYF.

Details on this clonotype: An end of the junction differs from the germline gene, which may be a read error. The chain has TRBV5-1 and TRBJ2-7, with TRBD1 matching 7 bases. The CDR3 totals 16 residues. From germline, CDR1 is SGHRS and CDR2 YFSETQ. The CDR3 sequence: CANSLAPGQSSYEQYF. In DNA, the CDR3 is TGCGCCAACAGCTTGGCCCCGGGACAGAGCTCCTACGAGCAGTACTTC.

The chain has TRBV12-3 or TRBV12-4 and TRBJ2-1; tentative D call: TRBD2 (6 bases). V was cut by 6 bases and J by 1 base, with 13 bases left in between. This CDR3 spans 15 amino acids. CDR3 amino acids: CASSLGTLSYNEQFF. DNA of the CDR3: TGTGCCAGCAGCCTCGGGACTCTATCCTACAATGAGCAGTTCTTC.

The chain carries TRBV27 and TRBJ2-7, with 7 bases that match TRBD1. J was trimmed by 2 bases and V by 6 bases; bases with no gene match: 4. The CDR3 is 13 residues long. Germline CDR1 MNHEY, CDR2 SMNVEV (reference sequence). CDR3 sequence (DNA): TGTGCCAGCAGGGACCAGGGGGCCTACGAGCAGTACTTC. This gives the protein CASRDQGAYEQYF.

This chain links TRBV28 with TRBJ2-5, with D perhaps being TRBD1 or TRBD2 (6 bases each). V was cut by 5 bases and J by 4 bases, with 17 bases left in between. CDR3 length: 15 amino acids. In germline, CDR1 is MDHEN, CDR2 SYDVKM. CDR3 coding DNA: TGTGCCAGCAGTCCCCGGCGAGGGGGGTCAGAGACCCAGTACTTC. Translating it yields CASSPRRGGSETQYF. Based on the CDR3 plus reference TRBV28 and TRBJ2-5, the full variable domain is DVKVTQSSRYLVKRTGEKVFLECVQDMDHENMFWYRQDPGLGLRLIYFSYDVKMKEKGDIPEGYSVSREKKERFSLILESASTNQTSMYLCASSPRRGGSETQYFGPGTRLLVL.

This chain links TRBV12-3 or TRBV12-4 with TRBJ2-3, with 7 positions matching TRBD1. V gave up 6 bases and J gave up 6 bases; unmatched junction bases: 9. This CDR3 is 14 amino acids long. The DNA of the CDR3 is TGTGCCAGCAGCGGACAGGCAAACACGGATACGCAGTATTTT. Its protein is CASSGQANTDTQYF.

This chain joins TRBV5-1 and TRBJ2-7, with D possibly being TRBD2 (6 bases). Germline CDR1 and CDR2: SGHRS and YFSETQ. The CDR3 sequence is 18 residues long. V lost 0 bases to trimming and J lost 7 bases, with 26 bases between them. Here the CDR3 reads CASSLVIGGKDSYNEQYF. The DNA of the CDR3 is TGCGCCAGCAGCTTGGTAATTGGCGGGAAGGACTCCTACAATGAGCAGTACTTC. Drawing the rest from reference TRBV5-1 and TRBJ2-7, the complete variable domain is KAGVTQTPRYLIKTRGQQVTLSCSPISGHRSVSWYQQTPGQGLQFLFEYFSETQRNKGNFPGRFSGRQFSNSRSEMNVSTLELGDSALYLCASSLVIGGKDSYNEQYFGPGTRLTVT.

The chain is built from TRBV10-3 and TRBJ2-1; D uncertain. V was clipped by 4 bases and J by 0 bases, with 13 bases between them. There are 16 residues in the CDR3. CDR1 and CDR2 (germline): ENHRY, SYGVKD. The CDR3 region has the DNA TGTGCCATCAGTGGGGCTACAGTGAGCTCCTACAATGAGCAGTTCTTC. Its protein is CAISGATVSSYNEQFF.

To note about this clonotype: An end of the junction does not agree with germline; a read error may underlie this. This rearrangement joins TRBV29-1 to TRBJ1-2; possible D gene TRBD1, 5 bases. Per the germline V gene, CDR1 is SQVTM and CDR2 is ANQGSEA. The CDR3 runs to 13 residues. The CDR3 DNA reads as TGCAGCGTTGATCCGACAGACTCCTATGGCTACATCTTC. This translates into CSVDPTDSYGYIF.

The chain combines TRBV12-5 with TRBJ2-1, with 9 positions matching TRBD2. CDR3 length: 14 residues. CDR1 and CDR2 from the germline V gene are LGHNT and FRNRAP. Trimming took 6 bases from V and 5 from J; bases not matched to a gene: 5. The CDR3 sequence is CASGPSGGHNEQFF. The CDR3 nucleotides are TGTGCTAGTGGCCCGAGCGGGGGGCACAATGAGCAGTTCTTC.

J is TRBJ2-3 and V is TRBV20-1; TRBD2 is a possible D gene (6 bases). The CDR3 loop spans 15 amino acids. Deletions cut 3 bases from V and 4 bases from J, with 17 bases between. Germline V gives CDR1 DFQATT, CDR2 SNEGSKA (reference sequence). The CDR3 DNA is TGCAGTGCTAGTAGGCTAGCGTATCACTCAGATACGCAGTATTTT. This encodes CSASRLAYHSDTQYF.

The chain carries TRBV5-1 and TRBJ2-5; either TRBD1 or TRBD2 may fit D (6 bases each). The J call may be incorrect, as the DNA end agrees better with TRBJ2-7. CDR1 is SGHRS and CDR2 is YFSETQ in the germline V gene. The CDR3 is 15 amino acids. In DNA form, the CDR3 reads TGCGCCAGCAGCTCCGAGGGGGGACATCCTGACGAGCAGTACTTC. It specifies CASSSEGGHPDEQYF.

This clonotype was picked up a small number of times. This rearrangement joins TRBV4-2 to TRBJ1-2, with TRBD1 as a possible D gene (6 bases). The CDR3 covers 15 residues. Germline CDR1 reads LGHNA; CDR2 reads YNFKEQ. V lost 2 bases to trimming and J lost 8 bases, with 18 bases between them. The CDR3 reads CASSQLDTQGDGYTF. As DNA, the CDR3 is TGTGCCAGCAGCCAATTGGACACACAGGGCGACGGCTACACCTTC.

The genes are TRBV7-9 and TRBJ2-5; 8 positions agree with TRBD2. J was trimmed by 2 bases and V by 6 bases; bases with no gene match: 11. This CDR3 comprises 16 residues. Germline V lookup: CDR1 SEHNR, CDR2 FQNEAQ (reference sequence). The CDR3 loop is CASRTRGAGVQETQYF. The CDR3 DNA follows: TGTGCCAGCAGGACTCGAGGAGCGGGGGTACAAGAGACCCAGTACTTC.

This clonotype was observed a handful of times. The gene calls are TRBV12-3 or TRBV12-4 and TRBJ2-1, with 7 bases that match TRBD2. J gave up 4 bases and V 9 bases, and 9 bases lay outside the gene matches. The CDR3 totals 14 residues. In nucleotides, the CDR3 is TGTGCCAGTTCCCGGGGAGCGGGGTACAATGAGCAGTTCTTC. It encodes CASSRGAGYNEQFF.

This clonotype was observed a handful of times. The J gene is TRBJ2-1, the V gene TRBV5-6, with D possibly being TRBD1 (5 bases). V was clipped by 3 bases and J by 1 base, with 17 bases between them. The CDR3 is made up of 17 amino acids. Looked up from germline, CDR1 is SGHDT and CDR2 is YYEEEE. Here the CDR3 DNA reads TGTGCCAGCAGCTCATCCCCAGGGTTTCGGTCCTACAATGAGCAGTTCTTC. Translation gives CASSSSPGFRSYNEQFF. Supplemented by reference TRBV5-6 and TRBJ2-1, the full variable domain reads DAGVTQSPTHLIKTRGQQVTLRCSPKSGHDTVSWYQQALGQGPQFIFQYYEEEERQRGNFPDRFSGHQFPNYSSELNVNALLLGDSALYLCASSSSPGFRSYNEQFFGPGTRLTVL.

J is TRBJ2-7 and V is TRBV20-1; tentative D call: TRBD2 (5 bases). V lost 5 bases and J lost 10, with 30 bases in between. Germline V gene data show CDR1 as DFQATT and CDR2 as SNEGSKA (reference sequence). The CDR3 runs to 16 residues. The CDR3 reads CSASKAGAQRVRAQYF. In DNA, the CDR3 is TGCAGTGCTTCGAAGGCAGGCGCACAGAGGGTGAGGGCCCAGTACTTC.

V and J are TRBV12-3 or TRBV12-4 and TRBJ2-1; 9 nucleotides align to TRBD2. The CDR3 runs 15 residues. Trimming at V came to 5 bases and at J to 10 bases, leaving 12 bases not matched to a gene. CDR3 loop: CASSPGRGGAREQFF. The DNA for the CDR3 is TGTGCCAGCAGTCCCGGGCGCGGGGGGGCCAGAGAGCAGTTCTTC.

The genes are TRBV6-1 and TRBJ2-1; TRBD2 matches 10 bases. J lost 9 bases, V lost 6 bases, and 17 bases had no gene match. Germline lookup yields CDR1 MNHNS and CDR2 SASEGT. The CDR3 totals 17 residues. CDR3 nucleotide sequence: TGTGCCAGCAGGCACCTAGCGGGAGACCTAATAAGGGTTGAGCAGTTCTTC. Translated, it gives CASRHLAGDLIRVEQFF.